The 28 T cell receptor beta chains below all came from one sample that was sequenced in a study of blood T cell repertoires in COVID-19. Produced via immunoSEQ multiplex PCR; TCRdb's table is partial and in-frame only. The sample lists about 75,000 clones, 90% occurring once. Material for sequencing was peripheral blood. The receptor set was obtained from a human donor in a cohort sampled during active COVID-19.

The J gene is TRBJ2-4, the V gene TRBV28, with a possible D match to TRBD2 (5 bases). Trimming pared 7 bases from V and 0 bases from J, leaving 7 bases between. This CDR3 region has 13 residues. Looked up from germline, CDR1 is MDHEN and CDR2 is SYDVKM. The CDR3 DNA sequence: TGTGCCAGCACGACTATAGCCAAAAACATTCAGTACTTC. This sequence encodes CASTTIAKNIQYF.

DNA of the CDR3: TGTGCCAGCAGCTTGAAACAGAATAATTCACCCCTCCACTTT. Translation: CASSLKQNNSPLHF. The chain employs TRBV5-6 and TRBJ1-6, with D uncertain. CDR3 length: 14 residues. Germline lookup yields CDR1 SGHDT and CDR2 YYEEEE. V lost 1 base and J lost 5, with 7 bases in between.

This rearrangement joins TRBV9 to TRBJ2-7; D may be TRBD2 (7 bases). From germline, CDR1 is SGDLS and CDR2 YYNGEE. Between the trimmed V and J ends, which lost 6 bases and 2 bases, there was a span of 15 bases. The CDR3 extends over 14 amino acids. CDR3 DNA sequence: TGTGCCAGCACCCCTGCGGGGGCTCCCTACGAGCAGTACTTC. Its protein product is CASTPAGAPYEQYF.

The chain combines TRBV7-3 with TRBJ2-2; 10 nucleotides match TRBD1. The CDR3 consists of 14 residues. Trimming took 8 bases from V and 0 from J; bases not matched to a gene: 0. The germline gives CDR1 SGHTA, CDR2 FQGTGA. CDR3: CASGTGANTGELFF. CDR3 DNA sequence: TGTGCCAGCGGGACAGGGGCGAACACCGGGGAGCTGTTTTTT. Filled out from reference TRBV7-3 and TRBJ2-2, the complete variable domain reads GAGVSQTPSNKVTEKGKYVELRCDPISGHTALYWYRQSLGQGPEFLIYFQGTGAADDSGLPNDRFFAVRPEGSVSTLKIQRTERGDSAVYLCASGTGANTGELFFGEGSRLTVL.

The chain employs TRBV5-4 and TRBJ2-5; 8 positions agree with TRBD2. Germline loops: CDR1 SGHNT, CDR2 YYREEE (reference sequence). With V trimmed by 4 bases and J by 1 base, 3 bases remained unmatched. This CDR3 spans 14 amino acids. This CDR3 reads CASSRSGTQETQYF. The CDR3 DNA reads TGTGCCAGCAGCCGTAGCGGGACCCAAGAGACCCAGTACTTC.

This chain connects TRBV7-8 to TRBJ2-5; TRBD1 agrees at 10 bases. This CDR3 is built from 16 residues. Germline CDR1 and CDR2: SGHVS and FQNEAQ. The junction had 7 bases not matched to a gene; V was cut back by 3 bases and J by 3 bases. The CDR3 reads CASSFIRTGGKETQYF. In nucleotides, the CDR3 is TGTGCCAGCAGCTTTATTAGGACAGGGGGAAAAGAGACCCAGTACTTC.

This chain uses TRBV10-3 with TRBJ2-3; possible D gene TRBD2, 5 bases. Trimming pared 3 bases from V and 2 bases from J, leaving 21 bases between. The CDR3 runs 18 residues. CDR1 is ENHRY and CDR2 is SYGVKD in the germline V gene. CDR3 in amino acids: CAISEDGSLYEVTDTQYF. CDR3 coding DNA: TGTGCCATCAGTGAAGATGGGAGTCTCTATGAGGTCACAGATACGCAGTATTTT.

This rearrangement joins TRBV7-8 to TRBJ2-1; TRBD2 matches at 12 bases. V shed 1 base, J shed 5 bases, and the junction held 12 bases outside the gene matches. Germline V CDR1 and CDR2: SGHVS, FQNEAQ. The CDR3 contains 19 residues. The CDR3 loop reads CASSLGFWASGGGHNEQFF. Written as DNA, the CDR3 is TGTGCCAGCAGCTTAGGGTTTTGGGCTAGCGGGGGGGGACACAATGAGCAGTTCTTC. The complete variable domain, with remaining parts taken from reference TRBV7-8 and TRBJ2-1, reads GAGVSQSPRYKVAKRGQDVALRCDPISGHVSLFWYQQALGQGPEFLTYFQNEAQLDKSGLPSDRFFAERPEGSVSTLKIQRTQQEDSAVYLCASSLGFWASGGGHNEQFFGPGTRLTVL.

The chain is built from TRBV19 and TRBJ2-7; 9 nucleotides align to TRBD2. The CDR3 covers 16 residues. Per the germline V gene, CDR1 is LNHDA and CDR2 is SQIVND (reference sequence). The junction had 10 bases not matched to a gene; V was cut back by 5 bases and J by 2 bases. CDR3 in DNA: TGTGCCAGTAGTCCGTATTCTAGCGGGGCGACCTACGAGCAGTACTTC. The encoded protein is CASSPYSSGATYEQYF. Drawing the rest from reference TRBV19 and TRBJ2-7, the complete variable domain is DGGITQSPKYLFRKEGQNVTLSCEQNLNHDAMYWYRQDPGQGLRLIYYSQIVNDFQKGDIAEGYSVSREKKESFPLTVTSAQKNPTAFYLCASSPYSSGATYEQYFGPGTRLTVT.

V usage is TRBV28 and J usage is TRBJ2-5, with 7 positions matching TRBD1. The J segment lost 1 base and the V segment lost 6 bases, leaving 2 bases of the junction unmatched. This CDR3 region has 13 residues. Germline values: CDR1 MDHEN, CDR2 SYDVKM. This CDR3 reads CASRPGGQETQYF. The CDR3 DNA reads TGTGCCAGCAGGCCAGGGGGCCAAGAGACCCAGTACTTC.

This chain links TRBV4-1 with TRBJ2-3, with 9 bases aligning to TRBD2. V was pared by 0 bases and J by 2 bases, with 9 bases of the junction left unmatched. Germline V gene data show CDR1 as MGHRA and CDR2 as YSYEKL. The CDR3 consists of 18 residues. The CDR3 protein is CASSQDRLAEFNTDTQYF. The CDR3 DNA sequence: TGCGCCAGCAGCCAAGATCGACTAGCGGAATTCAACACAGATACGCAGTATTTT.

The J gene is TRBJ1-3, the V gene TRBV7-9; TRBD1 agrees at 9 bases. CDR3 length: 16 residues. The J segment lost 3 bases and the V segment lost 4 bases, leaving 7 bases of the junction unmatched. From germline, CDR1 is SEHNR and CDR2 FQNEAQ (reference sequence). For the CDR3, the DNA is TGTGCCAGCAGCTCTACCGGGACAGGGTTTGGAAACACCATATATTTT. Its translation is CASSSTGTGFGNTIYF.

This chain joins TRBV7-2 and TRBJ1-6; D perhaps matches TRBD1 (5 bases). Trimming removed 1 base from V and 7 bases from J, with 11 bases in between. Germline-derived CDR1 and CDR2 are SGHTA and FQGNSA. This CDR3 has 15 residues. For the CDR3, the DNA is TGTGCCAGCAGCTTAGAACGGAGGGGCAATTCACCCCTCCACTTT. Translating it yields CASSLERRGNSPLHF.

V and J are TRBV6-5 and TRBJ1-2; D perhaps matches TRBD1 (5 bases). V was trimmed by 6 bases and J by 4 bases, leaving 15 bases between them. There are 14 residues in the CDR3. CDR1 and CDR2 from the germline V gene are MNHEY and SVGAGI. This CDR3 is CASRSGPGFYGYTF. CDR3 bases: TGTGCCAGCAGGTCCGGGCCAGGGTTCTATGGCTACACCTTC.

The genes are TRBV6-6 and TRBJ1-5; possible D gene TRBD1, 6 bases. The CDR3 contains 16 residues. The germline CDR1 and CDR2 sequences are MNHNY and SVGAGI (reference sequence). Trimming took off 5 bases at V and 0 bases at J, with 14 bases between the two ends. The CDR3 DNA follows: TGTGCCAGCAGTCCCCCCGGACAGCTTAGCAATCAGCCCCAGCATTTT. This translates into CASSPPGQLSNQPQHF.

The CDR3 DNA reads as TGTGCCAGCAGCTTAGCGGGACAGGGCTTGGTAGGCACAGATACGCAGTATTTT. Translating it yields CASSLAGQGLVGTDTQYF. This rearrangement joins TRBV7-2 to TRBJ2-3; 9 bases map to TRBD1. Losses at the gene ends were 0 bases for V and 1 base for J; bases not matched to a gene: 8. The length of the CDR3 is 18 residues. Germline CDR1 SGHTA, CDR2 FQGNSA.

The CDR3 here is CASSLGAFQETQYF. The CDR3 region has the DNA TGTGCCAGCAGCTTAGGGGCGTTCCAAGAGACCCAGTACTTC. The genes are TRBV5-4 and TRBJ2-5; weak D call: TRBD1 (5 bases). Per germline, CDR1 SGHNT and CDR2 YYREEE (reference sequence). Trimming removed 2 bases at V and 1 base at J, with 9 bases between. CDR3 length: 14 amino acids. Full variable domain (remainder filled in from reference TRBV5-4 and TRBJ2-5): ETGVTQSPTHLIKTRGQQVTLRCSSQSGHNTVSWYQQALGQGPQFIFQYYREEENGRGNFPPRFSGLQFPNYSSELNVNALELDDSALYLCASSLGAFQETQYFGPGTRLLVL.

The rearrangement joins TRBV19 to TRBJ2-7, with TRBD1 matching over 9 bases. V was pared by 4 bases and J by 2 bases, with 6 bases of the junction left unmatched. The CDR3 is 15 amino acids. CDR1 and CDR2 from the germline V gene are LNHDA and SQIVND (reference sequence). The DNA for the CDR3 is TGTGCCAGTAGTACGGGACAGGGAAGAACCTACGAGCAGTACTTC. Amino acid sequence: CASSTGQGRTYEQYF.

This clone was observed a single time. The chain uses TRBV6-5 and TRBJ2-7; D gene uncertain. The CDR3 has 14 residues. The germline CDR1 and CDR2 sequences are MNHEY and SVGAGI. V dropped 0 bases and J dropped 7 bases, with 13 bases sitting between them. CDR3 sequence: CASSYSKPPREQYF. The DNA for the CDR3 is TGTGCCAGCAGTTACTCGAAACCACCCCGGGAGCAGTACTTC.

The gene calls are TRBV27 and TRBJ2-4; 10 bases align to TRBD2. V shed 2 bases and J 1 base; nucleotides not matched to a gene: 5. The CDR3 totals 17 residues. Germline V lookup: CDR1 MNHEY, CDR2 SMNVEV (reference sequence). The CDR3 reads CASSLGLAGVAKNIQYF. The CDR3 nucleotides are TGTGCCAGCAGTTTAGGCCTAGCGGGAGTGGCCAAAAACATTCAGTACTTC.

The chain has TRBV6-2 or TRBV6-3 and TRBJ2-1, with a weak D call TRBD2 (6 bases). With 6 bases removed from V and 12 bases from J, the gap between germline ends came to 12 bases. Germline CDR1 is MNHEY and CDR2 is SVGEGT. The CDR3 runs 11 residues. The CDR3 DNA reads TGTGCCAGCAGCCCCCGTAGCGGGCAGTTCTTC. Its protein is CASSPRSGQFF.

The chain carries TRBV10-3 and TRBJ1-2, with 7 nucleotides matching TRBD1. This CDR3 has 12 residues. Germline CDR1 is ENHRY and CDR2 is SYGVKD. The CDR3 region is CASGQGDYGYTF. CDR3 nucleotide sequence: TGTGCATCGGGGCAGGGGGACTATGGCTACACCTTC.

The rearrangement links TRBV29-1 to TRBJ2-2, with D perhaps matching TRBD2 (7 bases). The CDR3 is 16 residues long. Germline-derived CDR1 and CDR2 are SQVTM and ANQGSEA. V dropped 1 base and J dropped 6 bases, with 18 bases sitting between them. In nucleotides, the CDR3 is TGCAGCGTTGAAGTTGGGGCGGGGGCCCCCCCCGGGGAGCTGTTTTTT. Translated: CSVEVGAGAPPGELFF.

This chain joins TRBV3-1 (or the pseudogene TRBV3-2) and TRBJ1-4, with D perhaps matching TRBD1 (5 bases). The CDR3 has 16 amino acids. The germline V gene encodes CDR1 LGHDT and CDR2 YNNKEL (reference sequence). The V and J ends lost 0 bases and 7 bases respectively, with 15 bases between them. This chain's CDR3 is CASSQDSGGRSEKLFF. Written as DNA, the CDR3 is TGTGCCAGCAGCCAAGATTCTGGGGGGAGGAGTGAAAAACTGTTTTTT.

The chain uses TRBV5-1 and TRBJ1-4, with TRBD1 matching 7 bases. V was clipped by 4 bases and J by 5 bases; unmatched bases: 5. Looked up from germline, CDR1 is SGHRS and CDR2 is YFSETQ. The CDR3 contains 14 residues. The CDR3 spells CASSTGRGNEKLFF. The DNA of the CDR3 is TGCGCCAGCAGCACCGGCAGGGGGAATGAAAAACTGTTTTTT.

The chain joins TRBV6-6 to TRBJ2-1, with TRBD1 as a possible D gene (6 bases). Trimming pared 6 bases from V and 6 bases from J, leaving 18 bases between. This CDR3 has 15 amino acids. In germline, CDR1 is MNHNY, CDR2 SVGAGI (reference sequence). The CDR3 DNA reads as TGTGCCAGCAGCCCCGGACAGATGGGAAGCAATGAGCAGTTCTTC. This translates into CASSPGQMGSNEQFF.

The genes are TRBV4-3 and TRBJ2-6, with a weak D call TRBD2 (6 bases). CDR3 size: 16 residues. Germline V lookup: CDR1 LGHNA, CDR2 YSLEER. Between the trimmed V and J ends, which lost 1 base and 1 base, there was a span of 8 bases. The CDR3: CASSQVGGSGANVLTF. DNA of the CDR3: TGCGCCAGCAGCCAAGTGGGGGGATCTGGGGCCAACGTCCTGACTTTC.

This clone was seen just once. The chain combines TRBV2 with TRBJ1-1; possible D gene TRBD1, 6 bases. V lost 6 bases and J 1 base, leaving 15 bases between the germline ends. The CDR3 is 15 amino acids. CDR1 is SNHLY and CDR2 is FYNNEI in the germline V gene. The CDR3 region has the DNA TGTGCCAGCAGACCCGGGACACAGCAGAACACTGAAGCTTTCTTT. This codes for CASRPGTQQNTEAFF. The full variable domain, rest sourced from reference TRBV2 and TRBJ1-1, is EPEVTQTPSHQVTQMGQEVILRCVPISNHLYFYWYRQILGQKVEFLVSFYNNEISEKSEIFDDQFSVERPDGSNFTLKIRSTKLEDSAMYFCASRPGTQQNTEAFFGQGTRLTVV.